The TCR beta chain under discussion was sequenced for a study of T cell repertoires in cytomegalovirus infection. Study background: CMV epitopes in the study were HLA-C-restricted (recently identified) and HLA-B-restricted (well studied). Study-wide points: Frequencies of public TCR beta families were cumulated, and this identified carriers of CMV plus the relevant HLA.

This clonotype was observed a few times. Its antigen is undetermined. TCRdb ran MiXCR on the reads and lists one entry per CDR3 protein. The data hold 450,000 to 550,000 distinct CDR3 sequences, with about 42% observed a single time. Specimen: cultured PBMCs, collected from culture after CMV antigen stimulation. The sequence derives from a human donor in good health (CMV status not recorded). Some clones in this sample may be carry-over from other donors' samples.

Here the CDR3 DNA reads TGTGCCAGCTCACCTCGTTCTGCAAGCTCCTACGAGCAGTACTTC. Amino acids: CASSPRSASSYEQYF. The chain couples TRBV18 to TRBJ2-7; D unclear. Trimming stripped 3 bases from V and 0 bases from J, with 12 bases between. The CDR3 runs 15 residues. Germline CDR1 and CDR2: KGHSH and LQKENI.